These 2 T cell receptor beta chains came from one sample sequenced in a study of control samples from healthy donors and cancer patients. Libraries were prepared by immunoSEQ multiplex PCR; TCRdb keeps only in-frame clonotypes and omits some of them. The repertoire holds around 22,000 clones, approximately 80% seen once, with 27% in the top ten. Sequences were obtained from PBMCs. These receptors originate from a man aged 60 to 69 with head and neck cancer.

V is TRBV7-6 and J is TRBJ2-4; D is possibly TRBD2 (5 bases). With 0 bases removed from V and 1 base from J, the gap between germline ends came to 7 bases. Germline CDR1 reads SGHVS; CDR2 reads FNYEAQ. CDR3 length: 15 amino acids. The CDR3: CASSLAGGAKNIQYF. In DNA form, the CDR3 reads TGTGCCAGCAGCTTAGCAGGAGGTGCCAAAAACATTCAGTACTTC.

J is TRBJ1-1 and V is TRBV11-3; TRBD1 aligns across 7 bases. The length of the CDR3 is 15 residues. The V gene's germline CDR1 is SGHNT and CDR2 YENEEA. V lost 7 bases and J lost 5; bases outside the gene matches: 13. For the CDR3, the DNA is TGTGCCAGCACCCTAAGACAGGGCAGGGGGACTGAAGCTTTCTTT. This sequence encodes CASTLRQGRGTEAFF. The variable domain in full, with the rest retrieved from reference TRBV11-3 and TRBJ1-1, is EAGVVQSPRYKIIEKKQPVAFWCNPISGHNTLYWYLQNLGQGPELLIRYENEEAVDDSQLPKDRFSAERLKGVDSTLKIQPAELGDSAVYLCASTLRQGRGTEAFFGQGTRLTVV.